These 2 T cell receptor beta chains came from one sample sequenced in a study. TCRdb re-analysed the RT-PCR reads in MiXCR, keeping a single row per CDR3 protein. The sample consists of 550,000 to 750,000 distinct CDR3 sequences, 12% to 15% of them appearing once. Sequences were obtained from memory CD4+ T cells from blood. The receptors stem from a female donor in good health, serving as a healthy control.

This clonotype was seen a few times. The chain is built from TRBV6-2 or TRBV6-3 and TRBJ1-5; D is ambiguous. Germline V gene data show CDR1 as MNHEY and CDR2 as SVGEGT. The CDR3 has 17 amino acids. The V and J ends lost 2 bases and 4 bases respectively, with 18 bases between them. The CDR3 is CASSYPPFGGVNQPQHF. The CDR3 DNA follows: TGTGCCAGCAGTTACCCGCCTTTCGGCGGGGTTAATCAGCCCCAGCATTTT.

The chain has TRBV19 and TRBJ1-5; possible D gene TRBD1, 6 bases. The CDR3 length is 17 residues. V shed 4 bases and J shed 2 bases, with 18 bases lying between them. Looked up from germline, CDR1 is LNHDA and CDR2 is SQIVND (reference sequence). The CDR3 DNA reads as TGTGCCAGTAGTAGGGAGGGGGGGGCCGGTGGCAATCAGCCCCAGCATTTT. It codes for CASSREGGAGGNQPQHF.